This T cell receptor (beta chain) was captured in a study of cytomegalovirus exposure and HLA in healthy donors (dated by TCRdb to about 2017). Background on the whole study: According to an earlier analysis of a few hundred of the donors, about 179 million T cells yielded approximately 120 million unique TCR beta sequences and 250 to 350 Gb of sequence data. About 330 gigabases of sequencing data and about 92 million unique TCR sequences made up an early release that covered fewer than 650 HLA-typed donors. Among the roughly 410 genotyped donors, approximately 77% belonged to the genetic ancestry cluster associated with self-reported Caucasian donors. The study aimed to test whether signatures of past pathogen exposure could be identified by cataloging public T cell receptors. The study profiled the T cell repertoires of fewer than 850 subjects by immunosequencing and related them to cytomegalovirus serostatus. Along with the roughly 610-subject first cohort, a separate validation cohort of over a hundred different subjects was used. High-throughput TCR immunosequencing, statistical association of individual TCRs with disease status, and machine learning were combined to predict cytomegalovirus infection status. A later analysis re-analyzed previously published TCR beta repertoires from approximately 670 donors and added high-resolution HLA genotyping to study TCR occurrence patterns. Rather than drawing on any new phenotypic data, the later analysis identified candidate immune exposures from TCR beta sequences and the way those sequences occurred across donors. In an earlier analysis of around 540 of the donors, high-throughput TCR beta sequencing was used to judge whether each TCR beta V gene segment behaved as functional or pseudogenic. Donor age, sex, ethnicity and CMV serostatus were compiled alongside the repertoire data. A later genetic analysis used genome-wide SNP genotypes for about 60% of the 666 donors, treating that subset as a discovery cohort. Every repertoire in the discovery cohort had been generated on one and the same sequencing platform. HLA typing included class I and class II loci at four-digit resolution. Typing coverage differed by locus: A, B, C, DRB1 and DQB1 were typed in about 620-630 donors, DQA1 in 500 to 550, DPA1 in 600 to 610, and DPB1 in just under 490. About five DR-DQ haplotypes were handled as single units for association and clustering, since linkage in the cohort was strong. Across around 400 genotyped donors of the cohort, an average of about 200,000 unique TCR beta nucleotide sequences per donor were sequenced, and 15% to 20% of those sequences were non-productive.

Library construction relied on the immunoSEQ multiplex PCR assay. The multiplex PCR relied on a mix of 60 forward primers for TCR Vbeta segments and 13 reverse primers for TCR Jbeta segments. The CDR3 region of rearranged TCR beta genes was amplified from genomic DNA by a multiplex PCR assay. The amplified TCR beta libraries were sequenced on the Illumina HiSeq System as 87-base-pair reads. Turning to the authors' computational methods: A later analysis tallied tens of millions of unique TCR beta chains across the approximately 670 repertoires, and around 10 million of those chains were shared by two or more donors. Raw reads were error-corrected and collapsed into unique sequences with a nearest-neighbor algorithm that merged closely related sequences to remove PCR and sequencing errors. Alignment of CDR3 sequences to IMGT reference sequences was used to assign V, D and J gene segments. For a sequence to be retained, at least a six-nucleotide match to both a V gene segment and a J gene segment was required. Rearrangements were classified as productive when the CDR3 lacked stop codons and remained in frame with V and J, and all other rearrangements were classified as non-productive. CDR3 was defined according to IMGT convention as the region running from the second conserved V-encoded cysteine to the conserved J-encoded phenylalanine. In an earlier analysis of around 570 of the donors, sequences lacking an unambiguous match to a single V gene segment were excluded. In an earlier analysis of approximately 610 of the donors, V segments were called functional above 56.7% productive rearrangements and were called segregating when the between-donor standard deviation exceeded 5%. A statistical classification framework was developed to diagnose cytomegalovirus status using the catalog of TCR beta chain sequences. In a later analysis, V and J genes were assigned by comparing TCR nucleotide sequences against IMGT/GENE-DB human TR gene sequences. Using the TCRdist pipeline, a later analysis assigned CDR3 sequences along with most-parsimonious VDJ recombination scenarios. A later analysis defined each TCR beta chain by its CDR3 amino acid sequence plus V-gene family, and excluded reads lacking a unique V-gene family. A later analysis removed 550 to 700 highly shared, low-generation-probability nucleotide sequences to deal with suspected cross-contamination and a sequencing artifact. In a later analysis, a clonal expansion index for each public chain was calculated from normalized within-repertoire ranks of inferred template counts. In a later analysis, generation probabilities were computed with a VDJ recombination model fitted to out-of-frame rearrangements, and the resulting probabilities were checked against IGoR. In a later analysis, TCR-TCR, TCR-HLA and TCR-CMV co-occurrence was scored with hypergeometric tests, and a repertoire-size bias correction was applied to TCR pairs. To estimate false discovery rates, a later analysis permuted the HLA or CMV assignments 20 times. In a later analysis, co-occurring TCRs were grouped with DBSCAN, and TCRdist sequence similarity was added when clustering was performed within HLA-allele-positive subsets. Repertoires with fewer than 30,000 or more than 120,000 public chains, plus five repertoires with anomalous nucleotide sharing, were excluded from co-occurrence clustering. As stored in TCRdb, this immuneACCESS dataset retains in-frame rearrangements with V and J assigned. A fraction of the clones does not appear; measured against another copy, unresolved V genes explain less than half of the discrepancy, and the remainder lacks a known reason. From that table come the V and J calls and clone size; the DNA was used to work out D and trimming. The sample includes about 150,000 clones, with under 85% observed a single time. The biggest ten clones account for approximately 5.4% of the sample.

The study at large found these results: Because HLA typing was unavailable for some donors at each locus, only the typed subset was used in association tests. For the cohort, immune exposure information was limited to CMV serostatus. Sequencing depth was assumed to be roughly uniform across donors in the presence/absence analyses, though that assumption may not hold. Most TCR sequences were seen in very few donors, while some public TCRs were found in many individuals. Several of the top co-occurrence clusters appeared to be linked to parvovirus B19, influenza, CMV and Epstein-Barr virus, according to a later analysis. According to a later analysis, TCR association rates differed among HLA loci, with DRB1 alleles showing the most associated TCRs and HLA-C alleles showing the fewest. According to the authors, the approach could potentially be generalized to other disease states and immunological phenotypes. The 87-base-pair reads could not distinguish some IMGT-functional V segments, including TRBV6-2 and TRBV6-3, so those segments were excluded. A later genetic analysis associated a missense DCLRE1C variant with V-gene and J-gene trimming of TCR beta chains, and an independent cohort replicated the association. In a later analysis, 16,951 TCR beta sequences were associated with specific HLA alleles at a false discovery rate of 0.05. Because counts were too low, seventeen rarely observed V segments, including chromosome 9 orphons, were left out of the earlier analysis of 587 of the donors. A cluster of highly shared sequence variants was judged likely to be a technical artifact of the sequencing pipeline. In the study, approximately 160 TCR beta chains were listed as associated with cytomegalovirus. An earlier analysis of 587 of the donors showed that most TCR beta V segments appeared in productive rearrangements either about 87% or about 30% of the time, which broadly matched IMGT annotations. Linkage disequilibrium might explain the correlated functional status among segregating V segments, but an unknown experimental factor could not be excluded. A further reported finding was that TCR beta sequences accurately predicted the HLA-A and HLA-B alleles for most subjects in the first cohort. Cytomegalovirus status was reported to be diagnosed by the classifier with high specificity and sensitivity in both the original and validation cohorts. Compared with equally common non-associated chains, HLA-associated TCR beta chains in a later analysis were more clonally expanded and had lower generation probabilities. When HLA alleles, especially DR and DQ, strongly co-occurred, TCR associations were difficult to assign to individual alleles. A few of the identified cytomegalovirus-associated TCR beta chains were confirmed in vitro to be specific for cytomegalovirus antigens. In a later analysis, most CMV-associated TCR beta chains were found to appear HLA-restricted, with HLA associations seemingly driven largely by CMV exposure. A later genetic analysis reported fewer N-insertions in productive TCRs among donors in an Asian-associated ancestry cluster than the approximately 700-donor mean. The cohort was sequenced for TCR beta chains only, and without alpha or paired-chain data the features that could be detected were limited.

Notes on this clone: It lacks a known antigen. It has no much larger one-base neighbor in the sample; base qualities were not kept.

The cohort was made up of hundreds of healthy bone marrow donors. At the time of sampling, all cohort members were nominally healthy, though unrecorded immune exposures were likely present. The donor tested CMV seropositive and was one of the 289 seropositive cohort members. A peripheral blood sample was collected from each donor, and TCR beta sequencing was performed on peripheral blood mononuclear cells. The Qiagen DNeasy Blood Extraction Kit was used to extract genomic DNA from the blood cell samples. The CDR3 spans 14 residues, from the cysteine through the phenylalanine. The only DNA kept is the CDR3, 42 bases in frame from the first base. CDR1 and CDR2 (LGHNA, YSLEER) derive from the germline V gene. Trimming removed 0 bases from V and 7 bases from J, leaving 7 bases between the germline ends.

The V gene is TRBV4-3 and the J gene is TRBJ1-6; no D gene is confidently identified. The sequenced sample consisted of PBMCs. The receptor comes from a woman in her late teens or twenties in good health and CMV-seropositive. CDR3 reads: CASSQDFGNSPLHF. The nucleotide sequence reads TGCGCCAGCAGCCAAGATTTCGGGAATTCACCCCTCCACTTT.